This T cell receptor beta chain was recorded in a study of cytomegalovirus exposure and HLA in healthy donors. The trim removed 5 bases at V and 7 bases at J, leaving 12 bases unmatched. The CDR3 runs to 16 residues. CDR1 is SGHTA, CDR2 FQGNSA, per germline. Comments on this clone: Its antigen is currently unknown.

Donors were nominally healthy when sampled, though unrecorded immune exposures were likely. PCR involved 60 Vbeta and 13 Jbeta primers. Data came from immunoSEQ multiplex PCR; TCRdb stores just in-frame clones and leaves some out. Its clone listing holds over 120,000 clones. General study results and limits: According to an earlier analysis, most TCR beta V segments yielded productive rearrangements about 87% or about 30% of the time.

Sample: PBMCs. This TCR was recovered from a male donor in good health and CMV-seronegative. The chain has TRBV7-2 and TRBJ2-1; 9 bases are shared with TRBD2. The CDR3 loop is CASSPSGTSPWNEQFF. The CDR3 coding sequence is TGTGCCAGCAGCCCCTCCGGGACTAGCCCTTGGAATGAGCAGTTCTTC.